One and the same sample provided the 32 T cell receptor beta chains below, sequenced in a study of human T cells and chemical hapten exposure listed by TCRdb under 2021. Sample time point, as interpreted from the label and publication: patch test 1, 2 weeks after DPC sensitization. The treatment or condition label, as the study defines it: therapeutic diphenylcyclopropenone sensitization with weekly scalp DPC. The library was obtained by RACE. Sequencing instrument: NextSeq 500. The raw public reads went through TCRdb reprocessing: fastp at Q25, MiXCR clone calling, in-frame beta chains kept. Merged by CDR3 protein, the rows form single entries marked with the most common genes and DNA. This sample comprises around 380,000 distinct CDR3 sequences, roughly 5% of them detected only once. Jointly, the top ten make up approximately 2.5% of the sample. Sequencing was performed on whole blood, taken in connection with sensitization to the hapten diphenylcyclopropenone (DPC). Receptor source: a woman aged 45-65 years with alopecia areata. Some clones in this sample may be carry-over from other donors' samples.

On this clonotype itself: Germline and junction disagree at one end, which may indicate a read error. V usage is TRBV5-6 and J usage is TRBJ2-6; D possibly matches TRBD1 or TRBD2 (6 bases each). The CDR3 loop spans 15 amino acids. Germline V gives CDR1 SGHDT, CDR2 YYEEEE. This CDR3 is CASSFGGSGTNVLTF. CDR3 DNA sequence: TGTGCCAGCAGCTTCGGGGGCTCTGGGACCAACGTCCTGACTTTC.

This clonotype was seen at least ten times. The chain joins TRBV25-1 to TRBJ1-1, with D maybe TRBD1 (6 bases). V was clipped by 5 bases and J by 3 bases, with 10 bases between them. Germline V gives CDR1 MGHDK, CDR2 SYGVNS. The CDR3 has 13 residues. The CDR3 DNA follows: TGTGCCAGCAGTAGAGGGGGATACACTGAAGCTTTCTTT. Translation gives CASSRGGYTEAFF.

In this sample, this clonotype turned up many times. The chain couples TRBV3-1 to TRBJ2-3; the match to TRBD2 covers 10 bases. Germline V lookup: CDR1 LGHDT, CDR2 YNNKEL (reference sequence). The CDR3 totals 15 residues. Germline trimming cut 0 bases from V and 6 bases from J; bases unmatched to any gene: 3. The CDR3: CASSQDASGSDTQYF. The CDR3 DNA reads TGTGCCAGCAGCCAAGATGCTAGCGGGAGCGATACGCAGTATTTT.

The chain carries TRBV27 and TRBJ2-7; D call uncertain. Trimming removed 6 bases at V and 4 bases at J, with 13 bases between. In germline, CDR1 is MNHEY, CDR2 SMNVEV (reference sequence). The CDR3 sequence is 13 residues long. The CDR3 sequence is CASSSVSAYEQYF. Here the CDR3 DNA reads TGTGCCAGCAGCTCAGTGTCGGCTTACGAGCAGTACTTC.

This clonotype was seen repeatedly, ten times or more. The chain is built from TRBV12-3 or TRBV12-4 and TRBJ1-2; D is unresolved. V was shortened by 3 bases and J by 6 bases, with 8 bases between the two germline ends. This CDR3 spans 12 amino acids. CDR3 DNA sequence: TGTGCCAGCAGTTTCGGACTCGATGGCTACACCTTC. It specifies CASSFGLDGYTF.

The sample holds a few counts of this clonotype. The J gene is TRBJ2-2, the V gene TRBV7-9; D remains ambiguous. The CDR3 runs 15 residues. V was pared by 5 bases and J by 4 bases, with 14 bases between. CDR1 is SEHNR and CDR2 is FQNEAQ in the germline V gene (reference sequence). The CDR3 loop reads CASSPRTTSTGELFF. The CDR3 DNA reads TGTGCCAGCAGCCCCCGAACGACGTCCACCGGGGAGCTGTTTTTT. The full variable domain, with the rest looked up from reference TRBV7-9 and TRBJ2-2, is DTGVSQNPRHKITKRGQNVTFRCDPISEHNRLYWYRQTLGQGPEFLTYFQNEAQLEKSRLLSDRFSAERPKGSFSTLEIQRTEQGDSAMYLCASSPRTTSTGELFFGEGSRLTVL.

This clonotype has a count of ten or more. V and J are TRBV5-6 and TRBJ2-4, with a possible D match to TRBD1 (6 bases). Trimming took 5 bases from V and 13 from J, leaving 22 bases between them. This CDR3 region has 14 residues. Per the germline V gene, CDR1 is SGHDT and CDR2 is YYEEEE. The CDR3 protein is CASRSGPETGRQYF. The CDR3 DNA sequence: TGTGCCAGCAGGTCAGGGCCCGAAACAGGGCGGCAGTACTTC.

The V call is TRBV20-1, the J call TRBJ1-6; 7 bases fit TRBD1. Germline lookup yields CDR1 DFQATT and CDR2 SNEGSKA (reference sequence). This CDR3 is built from 15 residues. V was pared by 6 bases and J by 10 bases, with 15 bases of the junction left unmatched. The CDR3 is CSAHHRRGRGSPLHF. CDR3 bases: TGCAGTGCGCACCATCGGAGGGGGCGAGGGTCACCCCTCCACTTT.

This clonotype was counted a few times. The genes are TRBV5-6 and TRBJ1-5; no definite D call. V lost 4 bases to trimming and J lost 1 base, with 9 bases between them. This CDR3 comprises 14 residues. Germline values: CDR1 SGHDT, CDR2 YYEEEE. CDR3 bases: TGTGCCAGCAGCAGGCAGTTGAGCAATCAGCCCCAGCATTTT. Translating gives CASSRQLSNQPQHF. Filled out from reference TRBV5-6 and TRBJ1-5, the complete variable domain reads DAGVTQSPTHLIKTRGQQVTLRCSPKSGHDTVSWYQQALGQGPQFIFQYYEEEERQRGNFPDRFSGHQFPNYSSELNVNALLLGDSALYLCASSRQLSNQPQHFGDGTRLSIL.

This clonotype was detected a few times. The J gene is TRBJ1-2, the V gene TRBV27; 7 bases fit TRBD1. This CDR3 has 14 amino acids. The germline CDR1 and CDR2 sequences are MNHEY and SMNVEV (reference sequence). The J segment lost 7 bases and the V segment lost 0 bases, leaving 5 bases of the junction unmatched. The CDR3 loop is CASSLSGRGPGYTF. The DNA for the CDR3 is TGTGCCAGCAGTTTATCAGGGAGGGGGCCTGGCTACACCTTC.

This clonotype showed up many times. The chain joins TRBV7-8 to TRBJ2-1; 8 bases are a match to TRBD2. The germline V gene encodes CDR1 SGHVS and CDR2 FQNEAQ. The CDR3 spans 18 residues. V lost 3 bases and J lost 0; bases outside the gene matches: 10. For the CDR3, the DNA is TGTGCCAGCAGCTTGTTCCGAACTAGCGGAAACTCCTACAATGAGCAGTTCTTC. The encoded protein is CASSLFRTSGNSYNEQFF. Based on the CDR3 plus reference TRBV7-8 and TRBJ2-1, the full variable domain is GAGVSQSPRYKVAKRGQDVALRCDPISGHVSLFWYQQALGQGPEFLTYFQNEAQLDKSGLPSDRFFAERPEGSVSTLKIQRTQQEDSAVYLCASSLFRTSGNSYNEQFFGPGTRLTVL.

This clonotype showed up many times. The rearrangement joins TRBV6-2 or TRBV6-3 to TRBJ2-3; D may be TRBD2 (6 bases). The CDR3 sequence is 14 residues long. V was pared by 4 bases and J by 1 base, with 9 bases between. In germline, CDR1 is MNHEY, CDR2 SVGEGT. CDR3 residues: CASSSPSGTDTQYF. The CDR3 nucleotides read TGTGCCAGCAGTTCCCCTAGCGGCACAGATACGCAGTATTTT.

This clonotype was recorded many times. This sequence joins TRBV3-1 and TRBJ2-2; D is possibly TRBD2 (5 bases). Trimming stripped 8 bases from V and 5 bases from J, with 9 bases between. Germline CDR1 is LGHDT and CDR2 is YNNKEL (reference sequence). This CDR3 has 12 residues. CDR3 sequence: CASSGLTGELFF. The CDR3 nucleotides read TGTGCCAGCTCGGGGTTGACCGGGGAGCTGTTTTTT.

This clonotype appeared a few times. CDR3 nucleotides: TGTGCCACCAGCAGAGATAGATTCTCAGGGAATTCACCCCTCCACTTT. Translating gives CATSRDRFSGNSPLHF. The chain employs TRBV15 and TRBJ1-6; maybe TRBD1 (5 bases). V lost 0 bases to trimming and J lost 7 bases, with 13 bases between them. The germline V gene encodes CDR1 LNHNV and CDR2 YYDKDF (reference sequence). There are 16 residues in the CDR3.

This clonotype has at least ten counts. This chain joins TRBV7-6 and TRBJ2-7, with D perhaps matching TRBD1 or TRBD2 (5 bases each). The CDR3 extends over 13 amino acids. V lost 2 bases, J lost 5 bases, and 10 bases lay in between. Germline lookup yields CDR1 SGHVS and CDR2 FNYEAQ. DNA of the CDR3: TGTGCCAGCAGCTTATCTGGGGGTCACGAGCAGTACTTC. This codes for CASSLSGGHEQYF.

This clonotype was observed a few times. The CDR3 protein is CASSPQGGYGYTF. The DNA for the CDR3 is TGTGCCAGCTCCCCCCAGGGGGGCTATGGCTACACCTTC. J is TRBJ1-2 and V is TRBV6-6; TRBD1 matches at 7 bases. Germline-derived CDR1 and CDR2 are MNHNY and SVGAGI (reference sequence). The CDR3 has 13 amino acids. Trimming took 8 bases from V and 4 from J; bases not matched to a gene: 7.

This clonotype was detected ten times or more. J is TRBJ1-4 and V is TRBV12-3 or TRBV12-4; possibly TRBD1 for D (6 bases). V was cut by 6 bases and J by 8 bases, with 10 bases left in between. This CDR3 comprises 12 residues. CDR3: CASSPGEEKLFF. Written as DNA, the CDR3 is TGTGCCAGCAGCCCAGGGGAGGAAAAACTGTTTTTT.

This clonotype came up many times. The rearrangement links TRBV12-3 or TRBV12-4 to TRBJ1-1; D might be TRBD1 (6 bases). Trimming removed 11 bases at V and 0 bases at J, with 10 bases between. The CDR3 spans 12 residues. The CDR3 region is CAVRTVNTEAFF. The CDR3 DNA reads as TGTGCCGTCCGGACAGTGAACACTGAAGCTTTCTTT.

This chain uses TRBV29-1 with TRBJ2-3; D is unresolved. The V and J ends lost 4 bases and 1 base respectively, with 15 bases between them. Germline V gene data show CDR1 as SQVTM and CDR2 as ANQGSEA. The CDR3 is 15 amino acids. CDR3 nucleotide sequence: TGCAGCGTTGGAGGTGGGAATACCGGCACAGATACGCAGTATTTT. Encoded protein: CSVGGGNTGTDTQYF.

This clonotype was counted at least ten times. This chain connects TRBV12-3 or TRBV12-4 to TRBJ2-5; D gene ambiguous. The CDR3 runs to 13 residues. The V and J ends lost 4 bases and 6 bases respectively, with 12 bases between them. The CDR3 region has the DNA TGTGCCAGCAGTTCCAACGTAGGTCAGACCCAGTACTTC. This sequence encodes CASSSNVGQTQYF.

This clonotype occurred once. A much larger clone differs from this one at a single base, so this may be a read error. The chain joins TRBV6-1 to TRBJ1-1, with a possible D match to TRBD1 (6 bases). V was cut by 6 bases and J by 11 bases, with 10 bases left in between. Germline CDR1 and CDR2: MNHNS and SASEGT. This CDR3 region has 10 residues. CDR3 nucleotides: TGTGCCAGCAGAGTAAGGGGGGCTTTCTTT. Translated: CASRVRGAFF.

The chain links TRBV7-8 to TRBJ1-4, with D perhaps TRBD1 (5 bases). CDR1 is SGHVS and CDR2 is FQNEAQ in the germline V gene. The CDR3 is 14 residues long. With 8 bases removed from V and 0 bases from J, the gap between germline ends came to 10 bases. The CDR3 coding sequence is TGTGCCAGCGGCCTAGGGGCAACTAATGAAAAACTGTTTTTT. The encoded protein is CASGLGATNEKLFF.

This clonotype was observed at least ten times. The gene calls are TRBV9 and TRBJ2-1, with 11 bases that match TRBD2. V lost 4 bases to trimming and J lost 5 bases; unmatched junction nucleotides: 5. The germline gives CDR1 SGDLS, CDR2 YYNGEE. The CDR3 is 15 residues long. The CDR3 protein is CASSRDSGGDNEQFF. Here the CDR3 DNA reads TGTGCCAGCAGCCGGGATAGCGGGGGGGACAATGAGCAGTTCTTC.

This clonotype has at least ten counts. The gene calls are TRBV2 and TRBJ2-6; perhaps TRBD1 as D (6 bases). The V end was cut by 3 bases, the J end by 1 base, with 7 bases between. The length of the CDR3 is 15 residues. The germline V gene has CDR1 SNHLY and CDR2 FYNNEI. CDR3 nucleotides: TGTGCCAGCAGTGACAGGGGATCTGGGGCCAACGTCCTGACTTTC. The encoded protein is CASSDRGSGANVLTF. Using reference TRBV2 and TRBJ2-6 for the parts outside the CDR3, the full variable domain is EPEVTQTPSHQVTQMGQEVILRCVPISNHLYFYWYRQILGQKVEFLVSFYNNEISEKSEIFDDQFSVERPDGSNFTLKIRSTKLEDSAMYFCASSDRGSGANVLTFGAGSRLTVL.

This clonotype came up many times. The chain carries TRBV2 and TRBJ1-6, with D maybe TRBD1 (5 bases). The V end lost 10 bases, the J end lost 6 bases, and 13 bases lay between the germline ends. The CDR3 extends over 13 amino acids. Looked up from germline, CDR1 is SNHLY and CDR2 is FYNNEI. This chain's CDR3 is CATGGLLNSPLHF. For the CDR3, the DNA is TGTGCCACCGGGGGACTGCTTAATTCACCCCTCCACTTT.

This clonotype was counted ten times or more. The chain couples TRBV11-2 to TRBJ2-2, with no clear D. CDR3 size: 16 residues. V lost 0 bases and J lost 1, with 9 bases in between. CDR1 and CDR2 from the germline V gene are SGHAT and FQNNGV. The CDR3 DNA follows: TGTGCCAGCAGCTTAGAGTTCAGACTGAACACCGGGGAGCTGTTTTTT. Protein: CASSLEFRLNTGELFF.

This clonotype was observed at least ten times. This chain joins TRBV5-1 and TRBJ2-3, with TRBD1 as a possible D gene (6 bases). Trimming removed 0 bases from V and 0 bases from J, with 11 bases in between. This CDR3 spans 16 amino acids. Germline V CDR1 and CDR2: SGHRS, YFSETQ. CDR3: CASSLVRTASTDTQYF. CDR3 nucleotides: TGCGCCAGCAGCTTGGTTCGGACAGCTAGCACAGATACGCAGTATTTT.

The chain has TRBV27 and TRBJ1-4; D unclear. The CDR3 contains 13 residues. CDR1 and CDR2 (germline): MNHEY, SMNVEV (reference sequence). V gave up 0 bases and J gave up 7 bases, with 6 bases separating them. The CDR3 nucleotides read TGTGCCAGCAGTTTATCGCCGATTGAAAAACTGTTTTTT. It translates to CASSLSPIEKLFF.

This clonotype has a handful of counts. The gene calls are TRBV4-2 and TRBJ2-7, with a tentative D call TRBD2 (5 bases). Germline CDR1 LGHNA, CDR2 YNFKEQ. Trimming shortened V by 0 bases and J by 3 bases, and 12 bases separated the two germline ends. This CDR3 has 15 amino acids. The DNA for the CDR3 is TGTGCCAGCAGCCAAGAGGCTAGTCGGGACTACGAGCAGTACTTC. Its protein is CASSQEASRDYEQYF.

The gene calls are TRBV28 and TRBJ1-1, with TRBD1 matching 7 bases. Germline CDR1 reads MDHEN; CDR2 reads SYDVKM. This CDR3 has 14 residues. The J segment lost 1 base and the V segment lost 7 bases, leaving 6 bases of the junction unmatched. CDR3 residues: CASKPGQRNTEAFF. The CDR3, as DNA: TGTGCCAGCAAACCGGGACAGAGGAACACTGAAGCTTTCTTT.

This clonotype was found a few times. The V call is TRBV5-4, the J call TRBJ2-1; no clear D gene. Between the trimmed V and J ends, which lost 0 bases and 9 bases, there was a span of 10 bases. The CDR3 contains 13 residues. Germline CDR1 is SGHNT and CDR2 is YYREEE (reference sequence). The CDR3 reads CASSLVRDGEQFF. The CDR3 bases are TGTGCCAGCAGCTTGGTTAGGGATGGTGAGCAGTTCTTC.

The rearrangement joins TRBV28 to TRBJ2-1, with D unclear. From germline, CDR1 is MDHEN and CDR2 SYDVKM. V was clipped by 1 base and J by 5 bases, with 6 bases between them. CDR3 length equals 13 residues. CDR3 amino acids: CASSLFSHNEQFF. The DNA for the CDR3 is TGTGCCAGCAGTTTATTTAGCCACAATGAGCAGTTCTTC.